The source of this T cell receptor (beta chain) is a study of blood T cell repertoires in COVID-19. Recovery among Cohort 3 donors was established by two negative PCRs, clearance, or symptom resolution. The trim removed 6 bases at V and 0 bases at J, leaving 7 bases unmatched. CDR1 and CDR2 from the germline V gene are SNHLY and FYNNEI. The CDR3 has 15 amino acids. The table came from immunoSEQ multiplex PCR; TCRdb's copy has only in-frame clones and leaves some out. The data show some 200,000 clones, around 90% seen once. The chain recombines TRBV2 with TRBJ1-2, with 7 bases aligning to TRBD1. The specimen was PBMCs or T cells enriched from blood (not recorded which). The sequence derives from a woman aged 25 to 45 who had recovered from COVID-19. In nucleotides, the CDR3 is TGTGCCAGCAGAGAGGACAGGACAGCTAACTATGGCTACACCTTC. This codes for CASREDRTANYGYTF.